The 5 T cell receptor beta chains presented below share a single source sample, sequenced in a study of T cells in Graves' hyperthyroidism and ophthalmopathy. There were TCR beta CDR3 regions amplified from RNA transcripts. The HTBI primer set drove a first-round RT-PCR of the TCR CDR3. TCRdb re-derived calls from the multiplex PCR reads in MiXCR, one entry per CDR3 protein. The sample consists of around 190,000 distinct CDR3 sequences, over 15% of them appearing once. Sequencing was done on a sample of blood. These receptors originate from a woman between 50 and 59 years old with Graves' hyperthyroidism.

This clonotype has ten or more counts. The genes are TRBV5-1 and TRBJ2-5; 11 nucleotides match TRBD2. The V and J ends lost 6 bases and 3 bases, in that order; junction bases with no gene match: 4. There are 14 residues in the CDR3. Germline V gene lookup returns CDR1 SGHRS and CDR2 YFSETQ. The CDR3 sequence is CASKMGLAEETQYF. The DNA of the CDR3 is TGCGCCAGCAAAATGGGACTAGCGGAAGAGACCCAGTACTTC.

On this clonotype itself: Possible read error: a much larger clone is one base away. This chain joins TRBV6-2 or TRBV6-3 and TRBJ1-2, with D unresolved. Deletions cut 0 bases from V and 5 bases from J, with 13 bases between. The CDR3 loop spans 15 amino acids. Germline V gene data show CDR1 as MNHEY and CDR2 as SVGEGT. The CDR3 loop is CASSYSGRFGYGYTF. CDR3 coding DNA: TGTGCCAGCAGTTACTCGGGGAGATTCGGGTATGGCTACACCTTC.

This clonotype was recorded at least ten times. The chain carries TRBV7-9 and TRBJ1-2; a weak D match, TRBD1 (6 bases). Germline-derived CDR1 and CDR2 are SEHNR and FQNEAQ (reference sequence). Deletions cut 5 bases from V and 5 bases from J, with 15 bases between. This CDR3 region has 14 residues. Here the CDR3 DNA reads TGTGCCAGCAGCCCGGAGGGGGTTTCATATGGCTACACCTTC. The encoded protein is CASSPEGVSYGYTF.

CDR3 protein: CASSPPRAGASGNTIYF. DNA of the CDR3: TGTGCCAGCAGTCCCCCCAGGGCAGGCGCCTCTGGAAACACCATATATTTT. The chain has TRBV6-1 and TRBJ1-3; the D gene is possibly TRBD1 (5 bases). The CDR3 spans 17 residues. Germline V CDR1 and CDR2: MNHNS, SASEGT. V was trimmed by 5 bases and J by 0 bases, leaving 17 bases between them.

In this sample, this clonotype turned up a few times. J is TRBJ1-6 and V is TRBV20-1, with D possibly being TRBD1 (6 bases). With 5 bases removed from V and 7 bases from J, the gap between germline ends came to 12 bases. CDR3 size: 13 residues. CDR1 and CDR2 (germline): DFQATT, SNEGSKA (reference sequence). As DNA, the CDR3 is TGCAGTGCTCTGGACAGCTTCAATTCACCCCTCCACTTT. Translation gives CSALDSFNSPLHF.